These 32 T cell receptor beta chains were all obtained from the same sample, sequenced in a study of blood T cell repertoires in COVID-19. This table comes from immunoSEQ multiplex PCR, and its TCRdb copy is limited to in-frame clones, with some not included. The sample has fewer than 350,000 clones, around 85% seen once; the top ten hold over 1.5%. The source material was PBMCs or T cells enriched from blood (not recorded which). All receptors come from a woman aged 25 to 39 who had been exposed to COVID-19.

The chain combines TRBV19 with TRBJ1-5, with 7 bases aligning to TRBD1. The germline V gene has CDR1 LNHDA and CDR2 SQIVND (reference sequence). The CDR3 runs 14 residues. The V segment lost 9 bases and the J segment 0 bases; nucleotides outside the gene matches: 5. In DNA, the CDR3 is TGTGCCAGCAGGGGGGATTATAGCAATCAGCCCCAGCATTTT. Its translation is CASRGDYSNQPQHF.

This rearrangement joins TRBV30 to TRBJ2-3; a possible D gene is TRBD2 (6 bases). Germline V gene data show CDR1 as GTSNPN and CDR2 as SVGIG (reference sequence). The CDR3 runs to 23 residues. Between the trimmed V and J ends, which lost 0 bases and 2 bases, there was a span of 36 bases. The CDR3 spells CAWSVGGPRERARPLGYTDTQYF. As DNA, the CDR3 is TGTGCCTGGAGTGTGGGAGGCCCGAGGGAGCGGGCCCGACCATTGGGATACACAGATACGCAGTATTTT.

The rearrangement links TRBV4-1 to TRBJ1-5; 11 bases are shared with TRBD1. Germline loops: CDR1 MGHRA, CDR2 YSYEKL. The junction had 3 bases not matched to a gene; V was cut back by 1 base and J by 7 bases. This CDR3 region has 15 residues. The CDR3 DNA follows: TGCGCCAGCAGCCAAGGGACAGGGGGCTTCCAGCCCCAGCATTTT. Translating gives CASSQGTGGFQPQHF.

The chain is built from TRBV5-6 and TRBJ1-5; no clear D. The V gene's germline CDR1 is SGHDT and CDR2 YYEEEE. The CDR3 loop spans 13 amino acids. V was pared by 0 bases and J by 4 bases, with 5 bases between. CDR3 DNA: TGTGCCAGCAGCTTGGGTCGGAATCAGCCCCAGCATTTT. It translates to CASSLGRNQPQHF.

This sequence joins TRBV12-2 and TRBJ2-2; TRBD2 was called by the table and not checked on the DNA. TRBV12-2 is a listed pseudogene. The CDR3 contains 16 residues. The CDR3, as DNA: TGTGCAAGTCGGTTCCCCCGGGAGAAGGACACCGGGGAGCTGTTTTTT. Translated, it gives CASRFPREKDTGELFF.

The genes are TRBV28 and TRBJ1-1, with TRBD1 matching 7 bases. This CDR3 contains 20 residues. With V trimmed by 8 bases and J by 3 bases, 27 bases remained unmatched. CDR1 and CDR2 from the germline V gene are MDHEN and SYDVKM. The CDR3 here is CASGKFMGSGDSTLYTEAFF. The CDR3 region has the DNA TGTGCCAGCGGTAAGTTTATGGGGAGTGGGGACAGCACTCTCTACACTGAAGCTTTCTTT.

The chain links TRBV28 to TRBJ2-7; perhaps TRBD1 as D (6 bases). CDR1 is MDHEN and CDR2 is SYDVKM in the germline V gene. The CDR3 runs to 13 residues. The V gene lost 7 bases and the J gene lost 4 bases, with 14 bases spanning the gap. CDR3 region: CASKGQFPYEQYF. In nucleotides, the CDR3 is TGTGCCAGCAAAGGACAGTTTCCATACGAGCAGTACTTC.

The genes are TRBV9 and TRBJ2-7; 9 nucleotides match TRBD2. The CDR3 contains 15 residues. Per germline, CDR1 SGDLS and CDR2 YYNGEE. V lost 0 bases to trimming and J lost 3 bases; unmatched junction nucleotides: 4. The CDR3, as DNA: TGTGCCAGCAGCGTAGATGGTAGCGGGAGCTACGAGCAGTACTTC. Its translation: CASSVDGSGSYEQYF.

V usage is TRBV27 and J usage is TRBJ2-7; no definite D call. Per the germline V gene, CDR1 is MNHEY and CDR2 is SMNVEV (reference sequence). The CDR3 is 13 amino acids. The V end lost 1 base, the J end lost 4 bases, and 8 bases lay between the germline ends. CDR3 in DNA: TGTGCCAGCAGTTTATTACAGAGATACGAGCAGTACTTC. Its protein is CASSLLQRYEQYF.

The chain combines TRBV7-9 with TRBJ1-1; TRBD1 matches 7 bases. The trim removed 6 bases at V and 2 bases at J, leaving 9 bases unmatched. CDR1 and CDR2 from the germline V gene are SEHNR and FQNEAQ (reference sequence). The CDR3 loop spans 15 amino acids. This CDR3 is CASRPMTGINTEAFF. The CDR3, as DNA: TGTGCCAGCAGGCCTATGACAGGGATCAACACTGAAGCTTTCTTT.

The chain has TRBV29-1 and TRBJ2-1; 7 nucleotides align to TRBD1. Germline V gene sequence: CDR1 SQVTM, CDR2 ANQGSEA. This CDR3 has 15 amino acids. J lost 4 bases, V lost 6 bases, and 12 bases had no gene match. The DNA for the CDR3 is TGCAGCGTCGAATCCCGGGACAGTTTATACAATGAGCAGTTCTTC. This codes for CSVESRDSLYNEQFF.

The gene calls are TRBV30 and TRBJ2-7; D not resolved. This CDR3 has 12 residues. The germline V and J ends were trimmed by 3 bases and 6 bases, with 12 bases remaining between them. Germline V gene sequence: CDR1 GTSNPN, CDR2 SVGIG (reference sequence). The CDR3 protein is CAWSRLTSEQYF. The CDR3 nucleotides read TGTGCCTGGAGCCGACTCACGAGCGAGCAGTACTTC. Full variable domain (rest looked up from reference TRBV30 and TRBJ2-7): SQTIHQWPATLVQPVGSPLSLECTVEGTSNPNLYWYRQAAGRGLQLLFYSVGIGQISSEVPQNLSASRPQDRQFILSSKKLLLSDSGFYLCAWSRLTSEQYFGPGTRLTVT.

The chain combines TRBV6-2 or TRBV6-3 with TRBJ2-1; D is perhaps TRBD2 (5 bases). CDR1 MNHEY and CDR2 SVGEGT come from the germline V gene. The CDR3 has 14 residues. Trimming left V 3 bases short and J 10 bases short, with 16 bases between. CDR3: CASSYSPGFGEQFF. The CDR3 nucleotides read TGTGCCAGCAGTTATTCTCCGGGATTTGGGGAGCAGTTCTTC.

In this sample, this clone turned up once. The CDR3 region is CASRGQGEGGYTF. For the CDR3, the DNA is TGTGCCAGCAGGGGACAGGGGGAGGGTGGCTACACCTTC. The chain recombines TRBV2 with TRBJ1-2, with TRBD1 matching over 11 bases. CDR1 SNHLY and CDR2 FYNNEI come from the germline V gene. J lost 7 bases, V lost 6 bases, and 4 bases had no gene match. The CDR3 loop spans 13 amino acids.

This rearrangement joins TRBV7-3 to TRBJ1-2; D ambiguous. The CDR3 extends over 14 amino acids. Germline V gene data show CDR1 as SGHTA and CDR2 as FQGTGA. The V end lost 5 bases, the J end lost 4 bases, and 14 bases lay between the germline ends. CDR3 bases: TGTGCCAGCAGCACCTACCCGGGAGCCTATGGCTACACCTTC. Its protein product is CASSTYPGAYGYTF.

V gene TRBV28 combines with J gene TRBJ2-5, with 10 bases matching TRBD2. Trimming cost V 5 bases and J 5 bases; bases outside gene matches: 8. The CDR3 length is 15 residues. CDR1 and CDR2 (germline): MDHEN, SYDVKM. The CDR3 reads CASSTSGSGGETQYF. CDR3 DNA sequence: TGTGCCAGCAGTACCTCAGGTAGCGGGGGGGAGACCCAGTACTTC.

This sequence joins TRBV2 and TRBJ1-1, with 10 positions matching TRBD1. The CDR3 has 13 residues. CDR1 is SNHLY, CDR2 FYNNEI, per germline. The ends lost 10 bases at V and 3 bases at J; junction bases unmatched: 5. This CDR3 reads CATLTGGYTEAFF. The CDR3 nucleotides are TGTGCCACTTTGACAGGGGGCTACACTGAAGCTTTCTTT.

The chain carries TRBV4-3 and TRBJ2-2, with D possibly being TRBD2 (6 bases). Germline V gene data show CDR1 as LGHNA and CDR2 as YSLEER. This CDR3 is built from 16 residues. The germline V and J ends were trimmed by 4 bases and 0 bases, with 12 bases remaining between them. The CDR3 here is CASSRNGGTNTGELFF. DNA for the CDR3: TGCGCCAGCAGCCGAAATGGGGGGACGAACACCGGGGAGCTGTTTTTT.

The CDR3 nucleotides are TGTGCCAGCTCACCATTCGGAGGAGAGACCCAGTACTTC. As protein: CASSPFGGETQYF. The rearrangement links TRBV18 to TRBJ2-5; maybe TRBD2 (5 bases). The CDR3 sequence is 13 residues long. Germline CDR1 KGHSH, CDR2 LQKENI. Trimming removed 2 bases at V and 4 bases at J, with 8 bases between.

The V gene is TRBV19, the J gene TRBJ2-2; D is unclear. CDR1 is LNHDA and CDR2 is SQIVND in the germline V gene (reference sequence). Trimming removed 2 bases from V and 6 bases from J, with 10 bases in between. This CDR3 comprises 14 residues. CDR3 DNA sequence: TGTGCCAGTAGTATAAAAATTGCAGCCGGGGAGCTGTTTTTT. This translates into CASSIKIAAGELFF.

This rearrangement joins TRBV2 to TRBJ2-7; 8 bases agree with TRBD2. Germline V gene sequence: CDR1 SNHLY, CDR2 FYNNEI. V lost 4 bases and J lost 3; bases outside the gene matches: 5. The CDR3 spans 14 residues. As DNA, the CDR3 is TGTGCCAGCAGTGTTTGGCGGGGGGTCTACGAGCAGTACTTC. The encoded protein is CASSVWRGVYEQYF.

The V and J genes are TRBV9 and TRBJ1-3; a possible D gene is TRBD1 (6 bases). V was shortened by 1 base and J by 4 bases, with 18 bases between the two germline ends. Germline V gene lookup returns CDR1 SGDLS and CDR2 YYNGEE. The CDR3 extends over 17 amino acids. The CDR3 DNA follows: TGTGCCAGCAGCGTATGGCAGGGGACATTTCCCGGAAACACCATATATTTT. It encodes CASSVWQGTFPGNTIYF.

The CDR3 loop is CASSQDLGGGEQYF. The CDR3 DNA is TGTGCCAGCAGCCAAGATCTCGGCGGGGGCGAGCAGTACTTC. The chain combines TRBV3-1 (or the pseudogene TRBV3-2) with TRBJ2-7; 7 positions agree with TRBD2. CDR3 length equals 14 residues. CDR1 is LGHDT and CDR2 is YNNKEL in the germline V gene (reference sequence). The V and J ends lost 0 bases and 6 bases, in that order; junction bases with no gene match: 5.

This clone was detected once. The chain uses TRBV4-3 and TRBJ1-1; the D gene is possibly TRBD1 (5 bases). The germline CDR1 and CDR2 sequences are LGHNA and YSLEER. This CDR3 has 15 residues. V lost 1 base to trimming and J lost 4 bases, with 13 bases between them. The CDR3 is CASSQVSYGGTEAFF. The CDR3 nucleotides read TGCGCCAGCAGCCAAGTAAGTTACGGGGGCACTGAAGCTTTCTTT.

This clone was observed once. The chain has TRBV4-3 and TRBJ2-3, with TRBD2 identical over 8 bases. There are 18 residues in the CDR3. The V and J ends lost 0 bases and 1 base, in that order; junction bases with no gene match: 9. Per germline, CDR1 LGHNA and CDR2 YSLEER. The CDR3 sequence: CASSQDLGSGAGTDTQYF. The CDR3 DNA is TGCGCCAGCAGCCAAGATCTAGGTAGCGGGGCCGGCACAGATACGCAGTATTTT.

CDR3 DNA sequence: TGTGCCAGTAGTCGATTCGGGACAGGTACCTACGAGCAGTACTTC. This encodes CASSRFGTGTYEQYF. The J gene is TRBJ2-7, the V gene TRBV19, with 8 bases aligning to TRBD1. The germline CDR1 and CDR2 sequences are LNHDA and SQIVND (reference sequence). This CDR3 spans 15 amino acids. With 5 bases clipped from V and 2 bases from J, the junction kept 8 bases outside the gene matches.

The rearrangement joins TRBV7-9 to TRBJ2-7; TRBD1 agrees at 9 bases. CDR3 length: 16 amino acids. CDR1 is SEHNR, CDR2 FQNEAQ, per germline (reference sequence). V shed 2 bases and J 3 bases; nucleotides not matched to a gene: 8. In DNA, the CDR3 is TGTGCCAGCAGCTTATCGACGGGACAGGGATTCTACGAGCAGTACTTC. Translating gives CASSLSTGQGFYEQYF.

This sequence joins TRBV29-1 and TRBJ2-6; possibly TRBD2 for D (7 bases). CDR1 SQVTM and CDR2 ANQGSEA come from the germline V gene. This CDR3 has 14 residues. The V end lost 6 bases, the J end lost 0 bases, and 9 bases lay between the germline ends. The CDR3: CSVGGLSGANVLTF. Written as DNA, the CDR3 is TGCAGCGTCGGGGGGCTCTCTGGGGCCAACGTCCTGACTTTC.

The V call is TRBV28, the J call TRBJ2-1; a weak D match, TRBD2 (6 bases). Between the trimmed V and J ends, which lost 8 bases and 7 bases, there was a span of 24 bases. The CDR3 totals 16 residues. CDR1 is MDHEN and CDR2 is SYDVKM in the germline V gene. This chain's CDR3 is CASPPPGRGPLNEQFF. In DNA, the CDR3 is TGTGCCAGCCCCCCTCCGGGGCGGGGTCCCCTTAATGAGCAGTTCTTC.

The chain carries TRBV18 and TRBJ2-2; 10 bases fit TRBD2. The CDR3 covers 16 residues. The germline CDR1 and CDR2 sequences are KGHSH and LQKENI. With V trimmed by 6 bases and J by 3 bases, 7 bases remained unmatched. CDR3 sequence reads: CASSSLAGDYTGELFF. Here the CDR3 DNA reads TGTGCCAGCTCGTCCCTAGCGGGGGATTACACCGGGGAGCTGTTTTTT.

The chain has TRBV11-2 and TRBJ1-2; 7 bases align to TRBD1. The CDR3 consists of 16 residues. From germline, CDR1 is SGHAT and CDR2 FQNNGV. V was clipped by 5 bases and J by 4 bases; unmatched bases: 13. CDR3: CASSRFGQELFYGYTF. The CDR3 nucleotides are TGTGCCAGCAGCCGATTCGGACAGGAACTTTTCTATGGCTACACCTTC.

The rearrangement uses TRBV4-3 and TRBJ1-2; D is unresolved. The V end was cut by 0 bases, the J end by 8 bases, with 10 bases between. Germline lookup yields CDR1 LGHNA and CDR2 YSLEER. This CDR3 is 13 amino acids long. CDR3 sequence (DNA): TGCGCCAGCAGCCAAGATGCTGAGGGCGGCTACACCTTC. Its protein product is CASSQDAEGGYTF.